The T cell receptor (beta chain) under discussion was sequenced for a study of control samples from healthy donors and cancer patients (TCRdb year 2020). In regard to this clone: Its recognized antigen is unknown. No much larger clone is present one base from it, and per-base qualities are unavailable.

V gives up 0 bases and J gives up 3 bases, and the segment between their germline ends measures 3 bases. The CDR3 spans 13 residues, from the cysteine through the phenylalanine. Only the CDR3 region is kept as DNA, spanning 39 bases read in frame from base 1. The germline V gene gives CDR1 as SGDLS and CDR2 as YYNGEE. Libraries were made using the immunoSEQ multiplex PCR assay. TCRdb obtained this table from immuneACCESS and retained in-frame rearrangements with V and J assigned. These tables miss some clones; where compared with another copy, unresolved V genes account for less than half of the shortfall, and the remainder is unexplained. This sample lists 35,000 to 50,000 clones; 87% were detected once. The ten top clones hold roughly a tenth of the sample.

The TCR was taken from a woman in her sixties with lung cancer. Recombination joined TRBV9 with TRBJ2-2; the D gene cannot be named for sure. The specimen sequenced was PBMCs. The CDR3 amino acid sequence is: CASSVADTGELFF. The DNA reads TGTGCCAGCAGCGTAGCTGACACCGGGGAGCTGTTTTTT. With all but the CDR3 taken from the reference TRBV9 and TRBJ2-2 genes, the full variable domain is: DSGVTQTPKHLITATGQRVTLRCSPRSGDLSVYWYQQSLDQGLQFLIQYYNGEERAKGNILERFSAQQFPDLHSELNLSSLELGDSALYFCASSVADTGELFFGEGSRLTVL.